This TCR beta chain was recovered during a study of human T cells and chemical hapten exposure. TCRdb itself ran the RACE reads through MiXCR, one entry per CDR3 protein. The table includes tens of thousands of distinct CDR3 sequences, 14% detected once. The time point here: pre-sensitization, week 0. The treatment denotes: therapeutic diphenylcyclopropenone sensitization with weekly scalp DPC. This material consisted of whole blood, taken in connection with sensitization to the hapten diphenylcyclopropenone (DPC). This receptor was taken from a woman aged 45-60 years with alopecia areata. Some clones in this sample may be carry-over from other donors' samples.

CDR3 sequence reads: CASSLAGRRGQNTDTQYF. The CDR3 DNA follows: TGTGCCAGCAGCTTAGCGGGGCGGCGGGGGCAAAACACAGATACGCAGTATTTT. The rearrangement links TRBV7-6 to TRBJ2-3; D possibly corresponds to TRBD2 (7 bases). This CDR3 region has 18 residues. CDR1 and CDR2 from the germline V gene are SGHVS and FNYEAQ. Trimming removed 0 bases from V and 2 bases from J, with 18 bases in between. The full variable domain, its missing parts supplied by reference TRBV7-6 and TRBJ2-3, is GAGVSQSPRYKVTKRGQDVALRCDPISGHVSLYWYRQALGQGPEFLTYFNYEAQQDKSGLPNDRFSAERPEGSISTLTIQRTEQRDSAMYRCASSLAGRRGQNTDTQYFGPGTRLTVL.